What follows are 31 T cell receptor beta chains derived from one specimen sequenced in a study of T cell responses to AZD1222 COVID-19 vaccine (dated by TCRdb to about 2021). To prepare the library, the immunoSEQ multiplex PCR assay was applied. The source is immuneACCESS, and TCRdb retained only in-frame sequences with V and J called. Part of the clones is not carried over; for the studies checked, unresolved V genes explain less than half of this, and the remainder is unexplained. The sample table shows 200,000 or so clones, and about 94% are seen once. The ten top clones hold roughly 10% of the sample. Interpreted using the paper, the time point label stands for: baseline before first vaccination. Material: peripheral blood, obtained on day 0 of AZD1222 vaccination. These receptors originate from an adult in good health.

The chain has TRBV15 and TRBJ1-4; a weak D match, TRBD1 (6 bases). From germline, CDR1 is LNHNV and CDR2 YYDKDF (reference sequence). V dropped 3 bases and J dropped 2 bases, with 22 bases sitting between them. This CDR3 is built from 19 residues. The CDR3 region is CATSRGAQATRGTNEKLFF. DNA for the CDR3: TGTGCCACCAGCAGGGGGGCACAGGCCACCCGGGGGACTAATGAAAAACTGTTTTTT.

The chain uses TRBV7-9 and TRBJ2-7, with TRBD2 as a possible D gene (6 bases). Germline V gene lookup returns CDR1 SEHNR and CDR2 FQNEAQ (reference sequence). Trimming left V 5 bases short and J 0 bases short, with 14 bases between. The CDR3 spans 15 residues. In DNA, the CDR3 is TGTGCCAGCAGCCCTCCCAGGACTATCTCCTACGAGCAGTACTTC. Its protein product is CASSPPRTISYEQYF.

The chain combines TRBV28 with TRBJ2-7, with 7 bases that match TRBD1. Germline CDR1 reads MDHEN; CDR2 reads SYDVKM. Germline trimming cut 4 bases from V and 6 bases from J; bases unmatched to any gene: 12. CDR3 length: 15 residues. As DNA, the CDR3 is TGTGCCAGCAGTTCCCCTGGGACAGTGACGGTCGAGCAGTACTTC. Its translation: CASSSPGTVTVEQYF. Looking up the rest from reference TRBV28 and TRBJ2-7 gives the full variable domain: DVKVTQSSRYLVKRTGEKVFLECVQDMDHENMFWYRQDPGLGLRLIYFSYDVKMKEKGDIPEGYSVSREKKERFSLILESASTNQTSMYLCASSSPGTVTVEQYFGPGTRLTVT.

This chain links TRBV29-1 with TRBJ2-5; D may correspond to TRBD1 or TRBD2 (6 bases each). V was pared by 8 bases and J by 4 bases, with 14 bases between. Looked up from germline, CDR1 is SQVTM and CDR2 is ANQGSEA. The CDR3 covers 12 residues. The CDR3 DNA sequence: TGCAGCCTTCGGTGGGGGGCAGAGACCCAGTACTTC. Its protein product is CSLRWGAETQYF.

This clone has a single count. V usage is TRBV13 and J usage is TRBJ2-7; no reliable D call. The CDR3 is made up of 15 amino acids. Germline lookup yields CDR1 PRHDT and CDR2 FYEKMQ (reference sequence). Trimming took off 7 bases at V and 1 base at J, with 17 bases between the two ends. CDR3 bases: TGTGCCAGCATATCCCGGCAGTCCCTATCCTACGAGCAGTACTTC. It translates to CASISRQSLSYEQYF.

The chain couples TRBV9 to TRBJ2-2; D ambiguous. V gave up 4 bases and J gave up 4 bases, with 11 bases separating them. Germline V lookup: CDR1 SGDLS, CDR2 YYNGEE. The CDR3 is 14 residues long. CDR3 in amino acids: CASSPDGVTGELFF. CDR3 coding DNA: TGTGCCAGCAGCCCGGACGGAGTCACCGGGGAGCTGTTTTTT.

This chain uses TRBV19 with TRBJ2-5; a possible D gene is TRBD2 (5 bases). V gave up 5 bases and J gave up 4 bases, with 11 bases separating them. The germline gives CDR1 LNHDA, CDR2 SQIVND (reference sequence). The CDR3 contains 13 residues. This CDR3 is CASSPGNRETQYF. CDR3 coding DNA: TGTGCCAGTAGTCCGGGAAACCGAGAGACCCAGTACTTC.

This clone was counted a single time. The chain carries TRBV28 and TRBJ1-1; D call uncertain. Trimming pared 5 bases from V and 4 bases from J, leaving 17 bases between. The CDR3 contains 15 residues. Looked up from germline, CDR1 is MDHEN and CDR2 is SYDVKM. CDR3 protein: CASSRLMGRSTEAFF. The CDR3 nucleotides are TGTGCCAGCAGTCGGCTAATGGGCCGTTCCACTGAAGCTTTCTTT.

This chain connects TRBV18 to TRBJ1-5; possible D gene TRBD1, 6 bases. Germline V gene sequence: CDR1 KGHSH, CDR2 LQKENI. Between the trimmed V and J ends, which lost 2 bases and 3 bases, there was a span of 20 bases. This CDR3 spans 18 amino acids. The CDR3 region is CASSPRRDTEGINQPQHF. In nucleotides, the CDR3 is TGTGCCAGCTCACCAAGAAGGGACACCGAGGGGATCAATCAGCCCCAGCATTTT.

This chain uses TRBV5-1 with TRBJ2-1, with a possible D match to TRBD1 (5 bases). CDR1 is SGHRS and CDR2 is YFSETQ in the germline V gene. The V end was cut by 3 bases, the J end by 7 bases, with 17 bases between. This CDR3 is 15 amino acids long. The CDR3 here is CASSSIGAIGNEQFF. CDR3 DNA: TGCGCCAGCAGCTCTATAGGGGCCATCGGAAATGAGCAGTTCTTC.

J is TRBJ2-2 and V is TRBV2, with 13 bases aligning to TRBD2. V was clipped by 0 bases and J by 6 bases; unmatched bases: 4. CDR1 is SNHLY and CDR2 is FYNNEI in the germline V gene. The CDR3 is made up of 17 amino acids. As DNA, the CDR3 is TGTGCCAGCAGTGAAGCGGTACTAGCGGGAGGGCCCGGGGAGCTGTTTTTT. It is translated as CASSEAVLAGGPGELFF.

This clone was recorded once. The chain links TRBV14 to TRBJ2-7, with 9 bases identical to TRBD2. With V trimmed by 3 bases and J by 10 bases, 16 bases remained unmatched. Germline CDR1 SGHDN, CDR2 FVKESK. This CDR3 region has 16 residues. The CDR3 reads CASSHRTATSGTNQYF. The DNA for the CDR3 is TGTGCCAGCAGCCACCGGACAGCGACTAGCGGAACGAATCAGTACTTC.

This clone has only one observation. The V and J genes are TRBV15 and TRBJ1-5; 10 positions match TRBD1. The V gene end was trimmed by 6 bases and the J gene end by 0 bases; junction bases not matched to a gene: 8. Germline CDR1 is LNHNV and CDR2 is YYDKDF (reference sequence). This CDR3 contains 17 residues. The DNA of the CDR3 is TGTGCCACCAGAGCCGGGACAGGGGTTTATAGCAATCAGCCCCAGCATTTT. It yields the protein CATRAGTGVYSNQPQHF. Together with reference TRBV15 and TRBJ1-5, the CDR3 gives the full variable domain: DAMVIQNPRYQVTQFGKPVTLSCSQTLNHNVMYWYQQKSSQAPKLLFHYYDKDFNNEADTPDNFQSRRPNTSFCFLDIRSPGLGDTAMYLCATRAGTGVYSNQPQHFGDGTRLSIL.

This clone was picked up a small number of times. The CDR3 DNA follows: TGTGCCAGCAGTCAAAGTGGTGGCAATCAGCCCCAGCATTTT. This translates into CASSQSGGNQPQHF. This chain connects TRBV7-2 to TRBJ1-5; D unclear. The CDR3 has 14 residues. Germline V lookup: CDR1 SGHTA, CDR2 FQGNSA. V was shortened by 6 bases and J by 2 bases, with 11 bases between the two germline ends.

This clone appeared once. The chain uses TRBV9 and TRBJ1-5, with 7 nucleotides matching TRBD1. V shed 3 bases, J shed 7 bases, and the junction held 4 bases outside the gene matches. CDR1 and CDR2 from the germline V gene are SGDLS and YYNGEE. The CDR3 length is 13 residues. In DNA, the CDR3 is TGTGCCAGCAGCGCCACAGGGGAGCAGCCCCAGCATTTT. Its translation: CASSATGEQPQHF.

The rearrangement uses TRBV5-1 and TRBJ1-5; 7 bases fit TRBD1. The CDR3 spans 13 residues. The germline gives CDR1 SGHRS, CDR2 YFSETQ. Losses at the gene ends were 5 bases for V and 4 bases for J; bases not matched to a gene: 3. This CDR3 reads CASRMDRNQPQHF. The DNA for the CDR3 is TGCGCCAGCAGAATGGACAGGAATCAGCCCCAGCATTTT. The full variable domain, its missing parts supplied by reference TRBV5-1 and TRBJ1-5, is KAGVTQTPRYLIKTRGQQVTLSCSPISGHRSVSWYQQTPGQGLQFLFEYFSETQRNKGNFPGRFSGRQFSNSRSEMNVSTLELGDSALYLCASRMDRNQPQHFGDGTRLSIL.

The rearrangement joins TRBV10-3 to TRBJ1-2, with D possibly matching TRBD1 (6 bases). Germline CDR1 ENHRY, CDR2 SYGVKD. V was cut by 6 bases and J by 2 bases, with 22 bases left in between. The CDR3 contains 17 residues. The CDR3, as DNA: TGTGCCATCAGACAGGGAACCCCAGACAGTGGGAACTATGGCTACACCTTC. Translation: CAIRQGTPDSGNYGYTF.

This rearrangement joins TRBV29-1 to TRBJ1-1; D remains unclear. The CDR3 has 12 residues. The germline V gene encodes CDR1 SQVTM and CDR2 ANQGSEA. Trimming removed 4 bases from V and 4 bases from J, with 10 bases in between. The DNA of the CDR3 is TGCAGCGTTGTCCGGCAGGCCACTGAAGCTTTCTTT. It specifies CSVVRQATEAFF.

The chain has TRBV19 and TRBJ2-1; TRBD2 agrees at 12 bases. There are 18 residues in the CDR3. Trimming removed 3 bases from V and 6 bases from J; junction bases left unmatched: 12. Germline V gene sequence: CDR1 LNHDA, CDR2 SQIVND (reference sequence). CDR3 coding DNA: TGTGCCAGTAGTATCCTAGCGGGAGGGCCCAGGGGTACCAATGAGCAGTTCTTC. It codes for CASSILAGGPRGTNEQFF.

The chain combines TRBV7-2 with TRBJ2-1; 11 bases are shared with TRBD2. The V gene's germline CDR1 is SGHTA and CDR2 FQGNSA. The CDR3 is 18 residues long. V dropped 5 bases and J dropped 6; count of bases not matched to a gene: 15. CDR3 nucleotides: TGTGCCAGCAGCCCGGTGACGACTAGCGGGATGCCCCCCAATGAGCAGTTCTTC. It translates to CASSPVTTSGMPPNEQFF.

This clone appeared once. The chain uses TRBV7-6 and TRBJ2-5; 11 nucleotides agree with TRBD2. The CDR3 has 15 residues. The J segment lost 1 base and the V segment lost 5 bases, leaving 3 bases of the junction unmatched. Germline loops: CDR1 SGHVS, CDR2 FNYEAQ. CDR3 amino acids: CASSRTSGSQETQYF. CDR3 sequence (DNA): TGTGCCAGCAGCCGGACTAGCGGGTCCCAAGAGACCCAGTACTTC. The full variable domain, with the rest looked up from reference TRBV7-6 and TRBJ2-5, is GAGVSQSPRYKVTKRGQDVALRCDPISGHVSLYWYRQALGQGPEFLTYFNYEAQQDKSGLPNDRFSAERPEGSISTLTIQRTEQRDSAMYRCASSRTSGSQETQYFGPGTRLLVL.

The chain recombines TRBV10-3 with TRBJ1-2, with D tentatively TRBD1 (6 bases). The CDR3 runs to 13 residues. Germline V gene lookup returns CDR1 ENHRY and CDR2 SYGVKD. V was cut by 0 bases and J by 8 bases, with 10 bases left in between. The CDR3 protein is CAISESDSWGYTF. The CDR3 DNA reads as TGTGCCATCAGTGAGTCGGACAGCTGGGGCTACACCTTC.

The chain recombines TRBV9 with TRBJ2-5; D is unclear. The CDR3 loop spans 14 amino acids. In germline, CDR1 is SGDLS, CDR2 YYNGEE. The V end was cut by 3 bases, the J end by 2 bases, with 11 bases between. CDR3 protein: CASSARDIQETQYF. The CDR3, as DNA: TGTGCCAGCAGCGCCAGAGACATTCAAGAGACCCAGTACTTC.

The genes are TRBV11-2 and TRBJ2-7; D may be TRBD2 (6 bases). The CDR3 extends over 16 amino acids. With 3 bases removed from V and 3 bases from J, the gap between germline ends came to 18 bases. CDR1 and CDR2 (germline): SGHAT, FQNNGV. The CDR3 is CASSFVPGERGYEQYF. As DNA, the CDR3 is TGTGCCAGCAGCTTTGTCCCGGGGGAGAGGGGCTACGAGCAGTACTTC.

The J gene is TRBJ2-2, the V gene TRBV5-5; 8 bases map to TRBD1. This CDR3 is built from 14 residues. Trimming took 4 bases from V and 4 from J; bases not matched to a gene: 3. CDR1 is SGHKS and CDR2 is YYEKEE in the germline V gene (reference sequence). CDR3 nucleotide sequence: TGTGCCAGCAGCCGGACAGGGCTCACCGGGGAGCTGTTTTTT. Its protein product is CASSRTGLTGELFF.

Notes on this clone: At one boundary the junction diverges from the germline segment, which might be a read error. The V call is TRBV7-9, the J call TRBJ1-1; D is unclear. This CDR3 contains 13 residues. From germline, CDR1 is SEHNR and CDR2 FQNEAQ (reference sequence). The CDR3, as DNA: TGTGCCAGCAGTTTAGAGCTGTACACTGAAGCTTTCTTT. Amino acid sequence: CASSLELYTEAFF. Supplemented by reference TRBV7-9 and TRBJ1-1, the full variable domain reads DTGVSQNPRHKITKRGQNVTFRCDPISEHNRLYWYRQTLGQGPEFLTYFQNEAQLEKSRLLSDRFSAERPKGSFSTLEIQRTEQGDSAMYLCASSLELYTEAFFGQGTRLTVV.

The rearrangement joins TRBV28 to TRBJ2-7, with unresolved D. From germline, CDR1 is MDHEN and CDR2 SYDVKM. The CDR3 is 11 residues long. The ends were cut back, 6 bases at V and 6 bases at J, with 9 bases in the middle. The CDR3 loop reads CASRGFGEQYF. The CDR3 DNA reads TGTGCCAGCAGGGGGTTCGGCGAGCAGTACTTC.

The chain employs TRBV30 and TRBJ2-7; D is unclear. V dropped 2 bases and J dropped 5 bases, with 10 bases sitting between them. The CDR3 is made up of 12 amino acids. The germline gives CDR1 GTSNPN, CDR2 SVGIG (reference sequence). The CDR3 region is CAWSSLWDEQYF. DNA of the CDR3: TGTGCCTGGAGTTCACTATGGGACGAGCAGTACTTC. The complete variable domain, with remaining parts taken from reference TRBV30 and TRBJ2-7, reads SQTIHQWPATLVQPVGSPLSLECTVEGTSNPNLYWYRQAAGRGLQLLFYSVGIGQISSEVPQNLSASRPQDRQFILSSKKLLLSDSGFYLCAWSSLWDEQYFGPGTRLTVT.

The J gene is TRBJ1-4, the V gene TRBV5-1; TRBD1 aligns across 8 bases. CDR1 is SGHRS, CDR2 YFSETQ, per germline. With 4 bases clipped from V and 5 bases from J, the junction kept 16 bases outside the gene matches. This CDR3 is built from 18 residues. CDR3 in amino acids: CASSNPGQAMGVNEKLFF. Here the CDR3 DNA reads TGCGCCAGCAGCAACCCGGGACAGGCAATGGGGGTCAATGAAAAACTGTTTTTT.

V gene TRBV7-2 combines with J gene TRBJ2-1; D is unclear. The V gene's germline CDR1 is SGHTA and CDR2 FQGNSA. The CDR3 has 13 residues. Trimming stripped 4 bases from V and 6 bases from J, with 10 bases between. CDR3 coding DNA: TGTGCCAGCAGCTCCCGGAGTCCCAATGAGCAGTTCTTC. Residues: CASSSRSPNEQFF.

The rearrangement joins TRBV2 to TRBJ2-5; D is unclear. Trimming removed 5 bases at V and 3 bases at J, with 4 bases between. This CDR3 region has 11 residues. Germline values: CDR1 SNHLY, CDR2 FYNNEI. Here the CDR3 reads CASSREETQYF. The CDR3 region has the DNA TGTGCCAGCAGTCGGGAAGAGACCCAGTACTTC. Together with reference TRBV2 and TRBJ2-5, the CDR3 gives the full variable domain: EPEVTQTPSHQVTQMGQEVILRCVPISNHLYFYWYRQILGQKVEFLVSFYNNEISEKSEIFDDQFSVERPDGSNFTLKIRSTKLEDSAMYFCASSREETQYFGPGTRLLVL.